These 9 T cell receptor beta chains were all obtained from the same sample, sequenced in a study of OX40 agonist ivuxolimab in advanced cancers. The repertoire was sequenced with immunoSEQ multiplex PCR; TCRdb's copy has only in-frame clones and lacks some. The sample includes some 100,000 clones, roughly 80% seen only once; the top ten take 0.9% to 1.2%. The sample in question was CD4+ or CD8+ T cells sorted from blood, obtained in a trial of the OX40 agonist ivuxolimab. Receptor source: an adult with an advanced solid tumor such as melanoma, head and neck, liver or kidney cancer.

The chain uses TRBV7-8 and TRBJ2-1; TRBD2 matches 9 bases. CDR1 is SGHVS, CDR2 FQNEAQ, per germline. This CDR3 has 16 residues. The junction had 7 bases not matched to a gene; V was cut back by 1 base and J by 6 bases. The DNA for the CDR3 is TGTGCCAGCAGCTTAGTAATGCGGGGGGGCCTCAATGAGCAGTTCTTC. Its translation is CASSLVMRGGLNEQFF.

The CDR3 DNA reads TGCGCCAGCAGCCAAGAATTCGAGGAACTAGCGGGGTCAGATACGCAGTATTTT. Its protein product is CASSQEFEELAGSDTQYF. The chain links TRBV4-3 to TRBJ2-3; 10 bases are a match to TRBD2. The CDR3 runs 18 residues. The V and J ends lost 0 bases and 4 bases, in that order; junction bases with no gene match: 10. Germline values: CDR1 LGHNA, CDR2 YSLEER.

Only one count was recorded for this clone. This chain connects TRBV4-2 to TRBJ1-6; 9 bases are shared with TRBD1. V lost 2 bases to trimming and J lost 7 bases; unmatched junction nucleotides: 15. Germline V gene data show CDR1 as LGHNA and CDR2 as YNFKEQ. This CDR3 comprises 19 residues. CDR3 sequence: CASSQFGTGKWVGNSPLHF. DNA of the CDR3: TGTGCCAGCAGCCAATTTGGGACAGGGAAATGGGTTGGGAATTCACCCCTCCACTTT.

There are a few counts of this clone. The chain has TRBV9 and TRBJ1-1, with D maybe TRBD1 (5 bases). The CDR3 runs to 11 residues. V was shortened by 3 bases and J by 5 bases, with 5 bases between the two germline ends. Looked up from germline, CDR1 is SGDLS and CDR2 is YYNGEE. For the CDR3, the DNA is TGTGCCAGCAGCGCAGGGACTGAAGCTTTCTTT. Amino acids: CASSAGTEAFF.

The V and J genes are TRBV5-1 and TRBJ1-1; unclear D gene. This CDR3 spans 14 amino acids. V lost 0 bases and J 3 bases, leaving 9 bases between the germline ends. Germline assignment: CDR1 SGHRS and CDR2 YFSETQ. The CDR3 bases are TGCGCCAGCAGCTTGGTTTATGGCGACACTGAAGCTTTCTTT. Encoded protein: CASSLVYGDTEAFF. Drawing the rest from reference TRBV5-1 and TRBJ1-1, the complete variable domain is KAGVTQTPRYLIKTRGQQVTLSCSPISGHRSVSWYQQTPGQGLQFLFEYFSETQRNKGNFPGRFSGRQFSNSRSEMNVSTLELGDSALYLCASSLVYGDTEAFFGQGTRLTVV.

In this sample, this clone turned up once. The chain carries TRBV2 and TRBJ1-2, with 12 bases fitting TRBD1. Germline V gives CDR1 SNHLY, CDR2 FYNNEI. There are 11 residues in the CDR3. The CDR3 coding sequence is TGTGCGGGGACAGGGGGCCATGGCTACACCTTC. Translation gives CAGTGGHGYTF.

The chain joins TRBV7-9 to TRBJ1-1; 9 nucleotides line up with TRBD1. Germline CDR1 is SEHNR and CDR2 is FQNEAQ (reference sequence). The CDR3 contains 15 residues. V was clipped by 4 bases and J by 4 bases; unmatched bases: 7. The CDR3 nucleotides read TGTGCCAGCAGCTCTCCGGGACAGGGCTCCACTGAAGCTTTCTTT. Its translation: CASSSPGQGSTEAFF.

The chain joins TRBV6-6 to TRBJ2-7; D gene unclear. There are 13 residues in the CDR3. Germline lookup yields CDR1 MNHNY and CDR2 SVGAGI (reference sequence). The DNA of the CDR3 is TGTGCCGGCAGTCCTGATCTTACCTACGAGCAGTACGTC. Protein sequence: CAGSPDLTYEQYV.

The genes are TRBV4-3 and TRBJ2-7; 7 bases align to TRBD1. Germline assignment: CDR1 LGHNA and CDR2 YSLEER. The CDR3 length is 16 residues. V trimming: 0 bases; J trimming: 2 bases; junction bases outside the gene matches: 7. CDR3 nucleotides: TGCGCCAGCAGCCAAGACGTGGACAGGCACACCTACGAGCAGTACTTC. It codes for CASSQDVDRHTYEQYF.